The text below deals with one TCR beta chain. No cognate antigen has been identified for it. The sample holds no much larger clone one base away, and base qualities are not on file. This sample is drawn from a study of blood T cell repertoires in COVID-19 (TCRdb year 2020). About the investigation overall: Collaborator samples came from the United States, Italy and Spain and covered acute and convalescent phases of COVID-19. The prospective study material was composed of cDNA or gDNA derived from T cells, B-cell-depleted T cells, or PBMCs. Subjects who had been exposed to COVID-19, were actively infected with it, or had recovered from it provided the deeply sampled blood TCRbeta repertoires that made up the dataset. The repertoires were made available in a free public database intended to serve as a resource for research on the immune response to SARS-CoV-2. The samples were drawn from the first 160 participants of the ongoing ImmuneRACE study and from roughly 1,300 subjects provided by 6 global collaborators. The sample metadata nearly always contained a de-identified subject ID, COVID-19 status, age in years and sex. Where available, HLA class I and class II types were obtained from metadata supplied by the sample provider rather than from assay-based typing.

TCRbeta CDR3 regions were amplified from genomic DNA using the immunoSEQ Assay, a bias-controlled multiplex PCR. The original methods were these. Nucleated cell counts per sample were estimated from amplification of reference gene primers within the assay. Sequence reads were collapsed and filtered to measure the absolute abundance of every unique TCRbeta CDR3 rearrangement. Productive Simpson clonality was computed per sample as the square root of Simpson's diversity index over productive rearrangements. TCRdb took this table from immuneACCESS and kept in-frame rearrangements with V and J called. Such tables lack part of the clones; where checked against another copy, unresolved V genes explain under half of the gap, and the rest is unexplained. V, J and clone size were drawn from that table, and D and trimming were deduced from the DNA. This sample comprises about 160,000 clones, 65% to 90% of them detected only once. About 7.7% of the sample comes from the top ten.

According to the germline V gene, CDR1 reads SGDLS and CDR2 reads YYNGEE. A distance of 15 bases separates the germline ends of V and J, which lose 0 bases and 6 bases respectively. From cysteine to phenylalanine, the CDR3 is 16 amino acids long. The kept DNA is CDR3 alone, 48 bases in frame from the first base. Overall study results and their limits: The quantity of clinical and demographic metadata differed by source and by participant and was supplied without curation.

One collaborating source in Seattle enrolled patients while the patients were actively infected and followed the patients over time throughout the course of disease. Collaborating institutions collected whole blood in K2EDTA tubes following their own protocols. Collaborator samples were shipped for TCRbeta analysis as frozen whole blood, isolated PBMCs, or DNA extracted from either sample type. The clonotype originates from a woman in her thirties or forties with COVID-19, enrolled during active disease. The rearrangement combines TRBV9 with TRBJ2-2; TRBD1 is a weak D gene call, 6 bases matching. The sample comprised peripheral blood. The CDR3 region has the sequence CASSVELAGAAGELFF. In nucleotide form, the sequence is TGTGCCAGCAGCGTAGAGTTAGCAGGGGCGGCCGGGGAGCTGTTTTTT.